These 18 T cell receptor beta chains originate from one sample sequenced in a study of vaccination effects on CD4 cells after COVID-19. Ahead of sequencing, the ViraFEST assay grew antigen-specific CD4+ T cells using viral peptide pools. The culture ran for 10 days before CD4+ T cells were isolated. These TCRs are of unknown antigen specificity. Only in-frame clones appear in the TCRdb table, and some are missing; sequencing was by immunoSEQ multiplex PCR. The top ten hold 2.4% of the sample, which has approximately 54,000 clones, roughly 80% seen once. This sample comprised CD4+ T cells from PBMCs cultured with HCoV-229E spike peptides, obtained before COVID-19 vaccination. The receptors originated from a human donor who received a COVID-19 vaccine.

The chain couples TRBV6-5 to TRBJ2-7, with 11 bases matching TRBD1. Germline trimming cut 7 bases from V and 5 bases from J; bases unmatched to any gene: 7. Germline CDR1 is MNHEY and CDR2 is SVGAGI. This CDR3 comprises 14 residues. The CDR3 DNA is TGTGCCAGCAATCTGGACAGGGGGCACGACGAGCAGTACGTC. As protein: CASNLDRGHDEQYV.

The chain is built from TRBV24-1 and TRBJ2-2; 9 nucleotides align to TRBD1. With 1 base clipped from V and 7 bases from J, the junction kept 6 bases outside the gene matches. Germline CDR1 reads KGHDR; CDR2 reads SFDVKD. This CDR3 is built from 16 residues. In DNA, the CDR3 is TGTGCCACCAGTGATTTAGGACAGGGGATCGGCGGGGAGCTGTTTTTT. It specifies CATSDLGQGIGGELFF.

This sequence joins TRBV9 and TRBJ2-1; D might be TRBD2 (6 bases). CDR1 and CDR2 (germline): SGDLS, YYNGEE. V lost 0 bases, J lost 4 bases, and 11 bases lay in between. The CDR3 consists of 15 residues. CDR3 sequence: CASSVGSGGYNEQFF. The CDR3 region has the DNA TGTGCCAGCAGCGTAGGATCCGGGGGTTACAATGAGCAGTTCTTC.

The chain has TRBV30 and TRBJ1-5, with D possibly TRBD1 on 6 matching bases. Trimming shortened V by 0 bases and J by 7 bases, and 16 bases separated the two germline ends. This CDR3 region has 15 residues. Per the germline V gene, CDR1 is GTSNPN and CDR2 is SVGIG (reference sequence). CDR3 in amino acids: CAWSVTDRKGQPQHF. CDR3 nucleotides: TGTGCCTGGAGTGTTACCGACAGGAAGGGGCAGCCCCAGCATTTT.

The J gene is TRBJ1-3, the V gene TRBV21-1. TRBV21-1 is a known pseudogene. There are 17 residues in the CDR3. CDR3 sequence reads: CASSNPFTAPSGNTIYF. The CDR3 bases are TGTGCCAGCAGCAATCCATTCACGGCCCCCTCTGGAAACACCATATATTTT.

This chain uses TRBV6-6 with TRBJ1-4, with D maybe TRBD1 (5 bases). V was clipped by 4 bases and J by 3 bases, with 9 bases between them. Germline V lookup: CDR1 MNHNY, CDR2 SVGAGI (reference sequence). The CDR3 totals 14 residues. Here the CDR3 reads CASSFATANEKLFF. The CDR3 nucleotides are TGTGCCAGCAGTTTCGCGACAGCTAATGAAAAACTGTTTTTT.

The chain links TRBV4-1 to TRBJ1-4, with 10 bases matching TRBD1. Germline CDR1 and CDR2: MGHRA and YSYEKL. CDR3 length: 15 residues. With V trimmed by 4 bases and J by 8 bases, 7 bases remained unmatched. The CDR3 reads CASSLGDRGGEKLFF. In DNA, the CDR3 is TGCGCCAGCAGCCTTGGGGACAGGGGAGGCGAAAAACTGTTTTTT.

This clone showed up just a few times. This sequence joins TRBV5-4 and TRBJ1-2; possible D gene TRBD1, 5 bases. The V gene lost 5 bases and the J gene lost 5 bases, with 19 bases spanning the gap. Germline-derived CDR1 and CDR2 are SGHNT and YYREEE (reference sequence). CDR3 size: 15 residues. CDR3 sequence (DNA): TGTGCCAGCAGTTCACCTACCGCGGGGCTTTATGGCTACACCTTC. It translates to CASSSPTAGLYGYTF.

The chain links TRBV10-2 to TRBJ2-3, with D perhaps given as TRBD1 or TRBD2 (5 bases each). The V end was cut by 2 bases, the J end by 4 bases, with 13 bases between. CDR1 and CDR2 (germline): WSHSY, SAAADI. The CDR3 extends over 15 amino acids. The CDR3: CASSEPPRGPDTQYF. DNA of the CDR3: TGCGCCAGCAGTGAGCCCCCCCGGGGACCAGATACGCAGTATTTT.

The V gene is TRBV5-1, the J gene TRBJ1-1, with D unclear. CDR1 and CDR2 from the germline V gene are SGHRS and YFSETQ. This CDR3 has 15 residues. Trimming stripped 4 bases from V and 1 base from J, with 14 bases between. DNA of the CDR3: TGCGCCAGCAGCCCAAGGGCCAGCCAGAACACTGAAGCTTTCTTT. Its translation is CASSPRASQNTEAFF.

This chain connects TRBV10-3 to TRBJ1-1; D not resolved. The CDR3 sequence is 15 residues long. Between the trimmed V and J ends, which lost 0 bases and 1 base, there was a span of 9 bases. Looked up from germline, CDR1 is ENHRY and CDR2 is SYGVKD. DNA of the CDR3: TGTGCCATCAGTGAGTCGGTTTCTAAGAACACTGAAGCTTTCTTT. This translates into CAISESVSKNTEAFF.

The V call is TRBV28, the J call TRBJ2-4, with D possibly TRBD2 on 6 matching bases. V was shortened by 3 bases and J by 7 bases, with 13 bases between the two germline ends. Looked up from germline, CDR1 is MDHEN and CDR2 is SYDVKM. This CDR3 has 14 amino acids. The CDR3 nucleotides read TGTGCCAGCAGTTTCGGAGGGGCCAGTAACATTCAGTACTTC. Translation gives CASSFGGASNIQYF.

The rearrangement links TRBV6-5 to TRBJ2-2; D perhaps matches TRBD1 (6 bases). V gave up 6 bases and J gave up 1 base, with 9 bases separating them. Germline CDR1 reads MNHEY; CDR2 reads SVGAGI. The CDR3 spans 14 residues. CDR3 amino acids: CASRPTGNTGELFF. In nucleotides, the CDR3 is TGTGCCAGCAGACCGACAGGGAACACCGGGGAGCTGTTTTTT.

This chain uses TRBV5-1 with TRBJ2-2, with no clear D. The CDR3 runs 16 residues. Germline loops: CDR1 SGHRS, CDR2 YFSETQ. The V end was cut by 4 bases, the J end by 1 base, with 14 bases between. CDR3 nucleotides: TGCGCCAGCAGCCGAACACAGCAAATGAACACCGGGGAGCTGTTTTTT. Translated: CASSRTQQMNTGELFF.

The V gene is TRBV12-3 or TRBV12-4, the J gene TRBJ2-1; tentative D call: TRBD2 (6 bases). This CDR3 spans 13 amino acids. The germline V and J ends were trimmed by 1 base and 9 bases, with 10 bases remaining between them. Here the CDR3 reads CASSLGWGGEQFF. In nucleotides, the CDR3 is TGTGCCAGCAGTTTAGGATGGGGAGGTGAGCAGTTCTTC.

CDR3 nucleotides: TGTGCCAGCAGCTCAGTGCCGTTGGATGAGCAGTTCTTC. Protein product: CASSSVPLDEQFF. V and J are TRBV25-1 and TRBJ2-1; D is ambiguous. Trimming removed 6 bases at V and 8 bases at J, with 14 bases between. The CDR3 is 13 residues long. Germline CDR1 reads MGHDK; CDR2 reads SYGVNS. Full variable domain (outside the CDR3, taken from reference TRBV25-1 and TRBJ2-1): EADIYQTPRYLVIGTGKKITLECSQTMGHDKMYWYQQDPGMELHLIHYSYGVNSTEKGDLSSESTVSRIRTEHFPLTLESARPSHTSQYLCASSSVPLDEQFFGPGTRLTVL.

In this sample, this clone turned up a few times. The rearrangement joins TRBV6-2 or TRBV6-3 to TRBJ2-3; TRBD2 agrees at 15 bases. V dropped 2 bases and J dropped 5; count of bases not matched to a gene: 5. Per the germline V gene, CDR1 is MNHEY and CDR2 is SVGEGT. The CDR3 is made up of 17 amino acids. The CDR3 DNA is TGTGCCAGCAGTTACGGACTAGCGGGGGGGCCGGGAGATACGCAGTATTTT. Translation gives CASSYGLAGGPGDTQYF.

The rearrangement uses TRBV7-2 and TRBJ1-5; 7 positions match TRBD1. There are 15 residues in the CDR3. Germline-derived CDR1 and CDR2 are SGHTA and FQGNSA. The V segment lost 6 bases and the J segment 4 bases; nucleotides outside the gene matches: 9. CDR3 region: CASSIGTAINQPQHF. The CDR3 DNA sequence: TGTGCCAGCAGTATCGGGACAGCCATTAATCAGCCCCAGCATTTT.